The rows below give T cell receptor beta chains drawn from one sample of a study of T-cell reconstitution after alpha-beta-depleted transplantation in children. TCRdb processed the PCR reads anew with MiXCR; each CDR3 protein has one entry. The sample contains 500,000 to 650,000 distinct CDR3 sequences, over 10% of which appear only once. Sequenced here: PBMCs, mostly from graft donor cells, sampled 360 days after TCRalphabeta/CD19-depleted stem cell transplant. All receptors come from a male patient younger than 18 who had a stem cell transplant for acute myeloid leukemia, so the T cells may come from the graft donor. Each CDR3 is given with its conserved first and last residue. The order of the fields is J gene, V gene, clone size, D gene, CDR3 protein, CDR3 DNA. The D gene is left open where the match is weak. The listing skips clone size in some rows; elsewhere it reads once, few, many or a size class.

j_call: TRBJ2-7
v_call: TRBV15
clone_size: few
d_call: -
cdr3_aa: CATSIYRDPSYEQYF
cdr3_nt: TGTGCCACCAGCATCTACAGGGACCCCTCCTACGAGCAGTACTTC

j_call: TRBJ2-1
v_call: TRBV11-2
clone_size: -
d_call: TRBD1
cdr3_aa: CASSFFMSTGGSYNEQFF
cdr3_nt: TGTGCCAGCAGCTTCTTCATGTCGACAGGGGGCTCCTACAATGAGCAGTTCTTC

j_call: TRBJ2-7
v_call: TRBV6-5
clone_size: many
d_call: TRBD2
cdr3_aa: CATRRGLLEQYF
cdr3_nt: TGTGCCACCCGGCGGGGGTTGCTCGAGCAGTACTTC

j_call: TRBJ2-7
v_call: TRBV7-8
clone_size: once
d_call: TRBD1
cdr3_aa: CASSSLQGASFYEQYF
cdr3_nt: TGTGCCAGCAGCTCCCTACAGGGGGCTTCTTTCTACGAGCAGTACTTC

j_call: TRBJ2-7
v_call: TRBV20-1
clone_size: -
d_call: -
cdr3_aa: CSARDVERSPYEQYF
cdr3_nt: TGCAGTGCTAGAGATGTCGAGCGGAGCCCCTACGAGCAGTACTTC

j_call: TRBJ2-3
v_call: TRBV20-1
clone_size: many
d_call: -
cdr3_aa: CSASLGTSSTDTQYF
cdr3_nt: TGCAGTGCTAGCCTCGGGACATCTAGCACAGATACGCAGTATTTT

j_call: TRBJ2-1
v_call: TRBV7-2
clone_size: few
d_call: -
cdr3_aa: CASSVLRGLGEQFF
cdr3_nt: TGTGCCAGCAGCGTATTGCGAGGCCTGGGGGAGCAGTTCTTC

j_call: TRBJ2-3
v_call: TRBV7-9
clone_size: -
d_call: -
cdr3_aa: CASSPRDLTDTQYF
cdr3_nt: TGTGCCAGCAGCCCGAGGGACCTCACAGATACGCAGTATTTT

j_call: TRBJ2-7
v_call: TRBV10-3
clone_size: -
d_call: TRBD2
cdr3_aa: CAISEPLSGTLYEQYF
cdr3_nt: TGTGCCATCAGTGAGCCCCTGAGCGGGACCCTCTACGAGCAGTACTTC

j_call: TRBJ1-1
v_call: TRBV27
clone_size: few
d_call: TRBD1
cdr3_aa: CASNPLTATGWATEAFF
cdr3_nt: TGTGCCAGCAACCCATTGACCGCGACAGGGTGGGCCACTGAAGCTTTCTTT

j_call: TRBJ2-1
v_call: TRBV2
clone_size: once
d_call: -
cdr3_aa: CASSEAPQGIYNEQFF
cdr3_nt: TGTGCCAGCAGTGAAGCGCCACAGGGAATCTACAATGAGCAGTTCTTC

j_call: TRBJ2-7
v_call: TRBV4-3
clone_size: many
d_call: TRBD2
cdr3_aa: CASSSGLANNYEQYF
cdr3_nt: TGCGCCAGCAGCTCCGGACTAGCGAATAACTACGAGCAGTACTTC

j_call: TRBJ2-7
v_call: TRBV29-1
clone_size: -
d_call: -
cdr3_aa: CSAQYNEQYF
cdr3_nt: TGCAGCGCTCAGTACAACGAGCAGTACTTC

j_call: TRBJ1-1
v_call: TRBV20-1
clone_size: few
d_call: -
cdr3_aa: CSPNTGAEAFF
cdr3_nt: TGCAGTCCCAATACAGGCGCTGAAGCTTTCTTT

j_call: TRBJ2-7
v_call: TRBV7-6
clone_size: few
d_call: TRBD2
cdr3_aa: CASSFKPGLTAYEQYF
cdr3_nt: TGTGCCAGCAGCTTTAAACCGGGACTAACCGCCTACGAGCAGTACTTC